The 18 T cell receptor beta chains reported below all come from one sample, sequenced in a study of T cells expressing NK-cell markers. One entry per CDR3 protein, without DNA, is what TCRdb gives after re-calling the 5' RACE reads. The table for this sample gives approximately 420,000 distinct CDR3 sequences. Sequenced: blood T cells: a sorted CD56 or NKG2C T cell subset, CD4+ or CD8+ T cells, or bulk PBMC T cells (not recorded which). These receptors were taken from a woman in her forties or fifties in good health.

This chain connects TRBV7-8 to TRBJ2-1; TCRdb calls TRBD2, which cannot be checked without DNA. CDR1 and CDR2 (germline): SGHVS, FQNEAQ. This CDR3 has 16 amino acids. The chain's CDR3 is CASSRNRRRTTNEQFF.

The chain joins TRBV12-3 or TRBV12-4 to TRBJ2-7; TCRdb selects TRBD1, and the lack of DNA leaves this call unchecked. CDR3 length: 14 amino acids. The CDR3 loop is CASSFGGRGVEQYF.

The chain has TRBV11-1 and TRBJ2-3. This CDR3 region has 15 residues. Germline lookup yields CDR1 SGHAT and CDR2 FQDESV (reference sequence). The CDR3 protein is CASSFLGPGADTQYF.

The CDR3 region is CAISEHKPGQGTDTQYF. The V call is TRBV10-3, the J call TRBJ2-3; with no DNA, the TCRdb D assignment of TRBD1 cannot be verified. Looked up from germline, CDR1 is ENHRY and CDR2 is SYGVKD. This CDR3 has 17 amino acids.

This chain uses TRBV6-5 with TRBJ1-2; with no DNA, the TCRdb D assignment of TRBD1 cannot be verified. Per germline, CDR1 MNHEY and CDR2 SVGAGI. The CDR3 contains 14 residues. Here the CDR3 reads CASSPTQGPYGYTF.

The CDR3 is CASSLAGTGYDEQFF. The chain recombines TRBV12-3 or TRBV12-4 with TRBJ2-1; TCRdb names TRBD1, which stays unverified in the absence of DNA. This CDR3 contains 15 residues.

This rearrangement joins TRBV19 to TRBJ1-5; with no DNA, the TCRdb D assignment of TRBD1 cannot be verified. The germline V gene has CDR1 LNHDA and CDR2 SQIVND (reference sequence). The CDR3 loop spans 15 amino acids. CDR3 amino acids: CASSIQGGSNQPQHF.

The V gene is TRBV5-5, the J gene TRBJ2-7. Germline CDR1 is SGHKS and CDR2 is YYEKEE (reference sequence). This CDR3 is 14 amino acids long. The CDR3 reads CASSSGRVPYEQYF.

The chain couples TRBV11-3 to TRBJ2-1; TCRdb returns TRBD1, unconfirmable since there is no DNA. Germline CDR1 and CDR2: SGHNT and YENEEA. CDR3 length: 16 residues. CDR3 residues: CASSPGTGSSYNEQFF.

The rearrangement uses TRBV20-1 and TRBJ1-2. Germline CDR1 and CDR2: DFQATT and SNEGSKA (reference sequence). The CDR3 length is 13 residues. The CDR3 reads CSARDMHNYGYTF.

The rearrangement links TRBV28 to TRBJ2-6; with no DNA, the TCRdb D assignment of TRBD1 cannot be verified. From germline, CDR1 is MDHEN and CDR2 SYDVKM. The CDR3 totals 15 residues. CDR3: CASEDRQSGANVLTF.

This chain uses TRBV4-1 with TRBJ2-2; TCRdb returns TRBD2, unconfirmable since there is no DNA. The CDR3 runs 17 residues. Germline assignment: CDR1 MGHRA and CDR2 YSYEKL. The CDR3: CASSREFGGDDTGELFF.

This chain uses TRBV7-8 with TRBJ2-7; the D call of TRBD2 rests on TCRdb alone, since no DNA is present to check it. The CDR3 length is 15 residues. Per germline, CDR1 SGHVS and CDR2 FQNEAQ. The CDR3 spells CASSLHGLEAYEQYF.

The rearrangement joins TRBV7-9 to TRBJ2-3; TCRdb's D call of TRBD2 is untestable without DNA. This CDR3 contains 17 residues. The V gene's germline CDR1 is SEHNR and CDR2 FQNEAQ (reference sequence). The CDR3 region is CASSPSSSGRGTDTQYF.

V gene TRBV7-9 combines with J gene TRBJ2-4; TCRdb reports TRBD2, a call that lacks DNA to check it against. The CDR3 is 14 amino acids. Germline values: CDR1 SEHNR, CDR2 FQNEAQ (reference sequence). CDR3 loop: CASRQDSLSDIQYF. Using reference TRBV7-9 and TRBJ2-4 for the parts outside the CDR3, the full variable domain is DTGVSQNPRHKITKRGQNVTFRCDPISEHNRLYWYRQTLGQGPEFLTYFQNEAQLEKSRLLSDRFSAERPKGSFSTLEIQRTEQGDSAMYLCASRQDSLSDIQYFGAGTRLSVL.

CDR3 protein: CSVGSLPGRDTQYF. The chain has TRBV29-1 and TRBJ2-3. CDR1 SQVTM and CDR2 ANQGSEA come from the germline V gene. This CDR3 contains 14 residues.

The V call is TRBV3-1, the J call TRBJ2-2. Germline assignment: CDR1 LGHDT and CDR2 YNNKEL (reference sequence). The CDR3 is made up of 15 amino acids. CDR3: CASSQGSVPTGELFF.

The chain couples TRBV29-1 to TRBJ2-1. The CDR3 totals 12 residues. The germline CDR1 and CDR2 sequences are SQVTM and ANQGSEA. The chain's CDR3 is CSVAIPWNEQFF.